These 5 T cell receptor beta chains share one sample of origin, sequenced in a study of blood T cell repertoires in COVID-19. Clones were read by immunoSEQ multiplex PCR, and TCRdb kept only the in-frame ones, dropping some. The sample records 650,000 to 800,000 clones, around 90% being singletons. Material: peripheral blood. The receptors shown here come from a woman aged 18-29 years with acute or convalescent COVID-19.

The rearrangement joins TRBV7-9 to TRBJ1-1; D is ambiguous. Trimming removed 1 base at V and 4 bases at J, with 16 bases between. The CDR3 is made up of 16 amino acids. CDR1 is SEHNR, CDR2 FQNEAQ, per germline (reference sequence). The CDR3 loop is CASSLEVGRVGTEAFF. The CDR3 DNA sequence: TGTGCCAGCAGCTTAGAGGTGGGGAGGGTAGGCACTGAAGCTTTCTTT.

This chain uses TRBV19 with TRBJ1-2; D is undetermined. The V end lost 0 bases, the J end lost 3 bases, and 5 bases lay between the germline ends. This CDR3 region has 13 residues. Per the germline V gene, CDR1 is LNHDA and CDR2 is SQIVND (reference sequence). This chain's CDR3 is CASSIERYYGYTF. The CDR3 DNA is TGTGCCAGTAGTATAGAACGGTACTATGGCTACACCTTC.

The chain links TRBV18 to TRBJ1-2, with 8 bases that match TRBD1. The CDR3 is 16 amino acids. Trimming cost V 3 bases and J 0 bases; bases outside gene matches: 6. Germline V gene sequence: CDR1 KGHSH, CDR2 LQKENI. The CDR3 DNA is TGTGCCAGCTCACCGGGGCAGGGGGCCCCTAACTATGGCTACACCTTC. This encodes CASSPGQGAPNYGYTF. The complete variable domain, with remaining parts taken from reference TRBV18 and TRBJ1-2, reads NAGVMQNPRHLVRRRGQEARLRCSPMKGHSHVYWYRQLPEEGLKFMVYLQKENIIDESGMPKERFSAEFPKEGPSILRIQQVVRGDSAAYFCASSPGQGAPNYGYTFGSGTRLTVV.

The V gene is TRBV3-1 (or the pseudogene TRBV3-2), the J gene TRBJ2-7; D is unresolved. Looked up from germline, CDR1 is LGHDT and CDR2 is YNNKEL (reference sequence). This CDR3 region has 13 residues. With 0 bases removed from V and 7 bases from J, the gap between germline ends came to 10 bases. The chain's CDR3 is CASSQDGLWEQYF. CDR3 DNA sequence: TGTGCCAGCAGCCAAGATGGGCTCTGGGAGCAGTACTTC.

The chain links TRBV28 to TRBJ1-1; TRBD1 matches 7 bases. CDR1 is MDHEN, CDR2 SYDVKM, per germline. The V and J ends lost 3 bases and 2 bases, in that order; junction bases with no gene match: 6. The CDR3 is 15 amino acids. CDR3 in DNA: TGTGCCAGCAGTTTGGGGGACAGACCTAACACTGAAGCTTTCTTT. Its protein product is CASSLGDRPNTEAFF. Together with reference TRBV28 and TRBJ1-1, the CDR3 gives the full variable domain: DVKVTQSSRYLVKRTGEKVFLECVQDMDHENMFWYRQDPGLGLRLIYFSYDVKMKEKGDIPEGYSVSREKKERFSLILESASTNQTSMYLCASSLGDRPNTEAFFGQGTRLTVV.